This T cell receptor (beta chain) was captured in a study of metastatic and nonmetastatic thyroid tumors. In its sample, this clone is medium-sized (0.01 to 0.1%). TCRdb re-processed the PCR reads through MiXCR. The table shows about 20,000 clones, with under 35% occurring only once. None of the patients had undergone any treatment ahead of thyroid surgery. Germline V gene data show CDR1 as LNHDA and CDR2 as SQIVND (reference sequence). This CDR3 region has 15 residues. The V and J ends lost 4 bases and 1 base, in that order; junction bases with no gene match: 2. The rearrangement links TRBV19 to TRBJ2-2, with 8 bases matching TRBD1. The sequence derives from a female donor with papillary thyroid cancer or a benign thyroid nodule (not recorded which). Some clones in this sample may be carry-over from other donors' samples. Sample: blood. CDR3 loop: CASSTGTGNTGELFF. The CDR3 bases are TGTGCCAGTAGTACTGGGACAGGGAACACCGGGGAGCTGTTTTTT.